A selection of T cell receptor beta chains follows, all from one sample in a study of identical twins. TCRdb re-called the 5' RACE reads through MiXCR, storing one row per CDR3 protein. This sample has hundreds of thousands of distinct CDR3 sequences; 18% occur once, and the top ten carry about an eighth. The same data also contributed to another study, on T cells expressing NK-cell markers.

Sequencing was carried out using PBMCs. These receptors were taken from a woman aged 18-29 years in good health. CDR3s include the opening cysteine and the closing phenylalanine or tryptophan. The order of the fields is clone size, D gene, J gene, CDR3 length, V gene, CDR3 DNA, CDR3 protein. A D gene is named only where the DNA matches it firmly. Where a row states a size, it is once, few, many or the class of an expanded clone; other rows omit it.

>few|NA|TRBJ1-2|12|TRBV7-2
TGTGCCAGCGGGTCCAGGGTTGAAGGCTACACCTTC
CASGSRVEGYTF
>NA|NA|TRBJ2-7|13|TRBV11-3
TGTGCCAGCAGTCCAGGAAGTCAGAGGGAGCAGTACTTC
CASSPGSQREQYF
>NA|NA|TRBJ2-1|19|TRBV12-3/TRBV12-4
TGTGCCAGCAGTTTATTATTGCGTGGTGTGGCTAGCACTTACAATGAGCAGTTCTTC
CASSLLLRGVASTYNEQFF
>NA|TRBD2|TRBJ2-5|14|TRBV5-1
TGCGCCAGCAGCTTGGCCTGGGGGGGAGAGACCCAGTACTTC
CASSLAWGGETQYF
>few|TRBD2|TRBJ2-5|14|TRBV7-2
TGTGCCAGCAGCTTAGGCGGGGGGACCGAGACCCAGTACTTC
CASSLGGGTETQYF
>NA|TRBD2|TRBJ2-7|18|TRBV5-1
TGCGCCAGCAAAGGGACTAGCGGGAGGACCCCAGCTTTTGACGAGCAGTACTTC
CASKGTSGRTPAFDEQYF
>NA|TRBD2|TRBJ2-5|17|TRBV4-2
TGTGCCAGCAGCCGCGATCTAACTGAGACTAGCCGGGAGACCCAGTACTTC
CASSRDLTETSRETQYF
>few|NA|TRBJ2-3|15|TRBV5-5
TGTGCCAGCAGCCCCCGGGGGAGTGGCACAGATACGCAGTATTTT
CASSPRGSGTDTQYF
>NA|NA|TRBJ1-1|13|TRBV12-3/TRBV12-4
TGTGCCAGCAGTTTCGGTCCTGACACTGAAGCTTTCTTT
CASSFGPDTEAFF
>few|NA|TRBJ1-6|10|TRBV20-1
TGCAGTGCGGGAAATTCACCCCTCCACTTT
CSAGNSPLHF
>few|NA|TRBJ2-4|12|TRBV7-9
TGTGCCAGCACCCCCGACTCCCAGGTTCAGTACTTC
CASTPDSQVQYF
>NA|NA|TRBJ2-1|16|TRBV5-1
TGCGCCAGCAGACAAGCCCCGGGGGGCCTTACTGATGAGCAGTTCTTC
CASRQAPGGLTDEQFF
>NA|NA|TRBJ2-1|14|TRBV29-1
TGCAGCTCTAGAGGGGGTTTAAGGTACAATGAGCAGTTCTTC
CSSRGGLRYNEQFF
>few|TRBD1|TRBJ1-5|14|TRBV24-1
TGTGCCACCAGTGGCAGGGGGAGCAATCAGCCCCAGCATTTT
CATSGRGSNQPQHF
>NA|TRBD2|TRBJ2-3|14|TRBV20-1
TGCAGTGCTAGATTCAGGGAGGGCCCAGATACGCAGTATTTT
CSARFREGPDTQYF
>few|NA|TRBJ2-5|15|TRBV30
TGTGCCTGGACCCCGCAGGGGCAAATTCATCAGACCCAGTACTTC
CAWTPQGQIHQTQYF
>few|TRBD2|TRBJ2-7|17|TRBV3-1
TGTGCCAGCAGCCAACCCCGGGGTAGCGGGAGTTCCCACGAGCAGTACTTC
CASSQPRGSGSSHEQYF
>few|NA|TRBJ2-5|16|TRBV20-1
TGCAGTGCTAGATCGAAACGACAGGAATATACAGAGACCCAGTACTTC
CSARSKRQEYTETQYF
>NA|TRBD2|TRBJ2-7|15|TRBV6-1
TGTGCCAGCAGTGCGGGACTAGCGGGGGGGCACGAGCAGTACTTC
CASSAGLAGGHEQYF
>NA|NA|TRBJ2-1|16|TRBV12-5
TGTGCTAGTGGTTTGGATCTCGAGTTCTCCTACAATGAGCAGTTCTTC
CASGLDLEFSYNEQFF
>NA|NA|TRBJ2-1|15|TRBV5-1
TGCGCCAGCAGCTCGGGGGCGGGGGTACCCAATGAGCAGTTCTTC
CASSSGAGVPNEQFF
>many|NA|TRBJ1-1|13|TRBV20-1
TGCAGTGCCATTAAGGACACCAATACTGAAGCTTTCTTT
CSAIKDTNTEAFF
>few|TRBD2|TRBJ2-4|15|TRBV5-6
TGTGCCAGCAGCTTGGAGGTAGGGGAGGGAAACATTCAGTACTTC
CASSLEVGEGNIQYF
>few|NA|TRBJ2-2|16|TRBV5-1
TGCGCCAGCAGCTTGTCCACAGGGCGGAACACCGGGGAGCTGTTTTTT
CASSLSTGRNTGELFF
>NA|NA|TRBJ2-1|12|TRBV12-3/TRBV12-4
TGTGCCAGCAGTTTTCGGTACAGTGAGCAGTTCTTC
CASSFRYSEQFF
>NA|NA|TRBJ2-4|13|TRBV6-6
TGTGCCAGCAGTTATGGGCAGGGACGGCTTCAGTACTTC
CASSYGQGRLQYF